The 23 T cell receptor beta chains presented below share a single source sample, sequenced in a study of cytomegalovirus exposure and HLA in healthy donors. A multiplex PCR was run with 60 Vbeta primers and 13 Jbeta primers. Measured with immunoSEQ multiplex PCR; TCRdb has only the in-frame clones, and not every one. The data show roughly 200,000 clones, with approximately 90% seen just once and approximately 1% held by the top ten. The sequencing input was PBMCs. The receptors were sampled from a woman in her late teens or twenties in good health and CMV-seronegative.

The chain recombines TRBV19 with TRBJ2-7; 7 bases agree with TRBD1. The V segment lost 9 bases and the J segment 1 base; nucleotides outside the gene matches: 3. Germline V lookup: CDR1 LNHDA, CDR2 SQIVND (reference sequence). CDR3 size: 12 residues. CDR3 sequence (DNA): TGTGCCAGCGGCAGGGGGTCCTACGAGCAGTACTTC. Translating gives CASGRGSYEQYF.

This chain links TRBV29-1 with TRBJ1-1; possible D gene TRBD1, 5 bases. This CDR3 has 13 residues. Germline CDR1 and CDR2: SQVTM and ANQGSEA. V lost 1 base, J lost 1 base, and 7 bases lay in between. Here the CDR3 DNA reads TGCAGCGTTGAAGGCGGGGGGAACACTGAAGCTTTCTTT. This gives the protein CSVEGGGNTEAFF.

The gene calls are TRBV5-1 and TRBJ2-7; tentatively, D is TRBD2 (5 bases). Between the trimmed V and J ends, which lost 0 bases and 3 bases, there was a span of 10 bases. Germline lookup yields CDR1 SGHRS and CDR2 YFSETQ. This CDR3 contains 14 residues. CDR3 nucleotide sequence: TGCGCCAGCAGCTTGGGAGCTAGCAACTACGAGCAGTACTTC. Translation: CASSLGASNYEQYF. Combining the CDR3 with reference TRBV5-1 and TRBJ2-7 gives the whole variable domain KAGVTQTPRYLIKTRGQQVTLSCSPISGHRSVSWYQQTPGQGLQFLFEYFSETQRNKGNFPGRFSGRQFSNSRSEMNVSTLELGDSALYLCASSLGASNYEQYFGPGTRLTVT.

This chain connects TRBV5-1 to TRBJ2-6; D is perhaps TRBD2 (6 bases). Germline assignment: CDR1 SGHRS and CDR2 YFSETQ. V lost 0 bases, J lost 3 bases, and 10 bases lay in between. The CDR3 totals 16 residues. The CDR3 loop reads CASSLDGGIGANVLTF. The CDR3 region has the DNA TGCGCCAGCAGCTTGGATGGGGGGATTGGGGCCAACGTCCTGACTTTC.

This clone was counted once. The chain recombines TRBV19 with TRBJ2-7, with 7 nucleotides matching TRBD1. Losses at the gene ends were 5 bases for V and 2 bases for J; bases not matched to a gene: 3. The CDR3 runs 13 residues. The germline gives CDR1 LNHDA, CDR2 SQIVND (reference sequence). CDR3 loop: CASSEDRAYEQYF. The CDR3 coding sequence is TGTGCCAGTAGTGAAGACAGGGCCTACGAGCAGTACTTC. The full variable domain, rest sourced from reference TRBV19 and TRBJ2-7, is DGGITQSPKYLFRKEGQNVTLSCEQNLNHDAMYWYRQDPGQGLRLIYYSQIVNDFQKGDIAEGYSVSREKKESFPLTVTSAQKNPTAFYLCASSEDRAYEQYFGPGTRLTVT.

This clone was counted a single time. The rearrangement joins TRBV6-5 to TRBJ2-1, with TRBD2 identical over 8 bases. The ends lost 11 bases at V and 9 bases at J; junction bases unmatched: 12. The length of the CDR3 is 13 residues. Germline V gene lookup returns CDR1 MNHEY and CDR2 SVGAGI. CDR3 nucleotides: TGTGCCTCGTGCGACGGGAGGGCGGGTGAGCAGTTCTTC. This gives the protein CASCDGRAGEQFF.

This clone came up a few times. The rearrangement uses TRBV5-1 and TRBJ1-3, with D hard to call. Germline V CDR1 and CDR2: SGHRS, YFSETQ. The V end was cut by 4 bases, the J end by 0 bases, with 17 bases between. The CDR3 is 17 amino acids. CDR3 nucleotide sequence: TGCGCCAGCAGCATTACGGGAGTTCTCAGCTCTGGAAACACCATATATTTT. Its protein is CASSITGVLSSGNTIYF.

This chain joins TRBV6-1 and TRBJ2-6; TRBD2 aligns across 10 bases. Germline V gene data show CDR1 as MNHNS and CDR2 as SASEGT. CDR3 length: 19 residues. V lost 3 bases to trimming and J lost 0 bases; unmatched junction nucleotides: 8. The CDR3 sequence is CASSEVLAGPHSGANVLTF. The CDR3 DNA follows: TGTGCCAGCAGTGAGGTACTAGCGGGGCCGCACTCTGGGGCCAACGTCCTGACTTTC.

The genes are TRBV9 and TRBJ1-1, with 7 bases aligning to TRBD1. The length of the CDR3 is 13 residues. Trimming removed 0 bases from V and 8 bases from J; junction bases left unmatched: 4. Germline V gene sequence: CDR1 SGDLS, CDR2 YYNGEE. The CDR3 sequence: CASSVATGEEAFF. The CDR3 DNA reads TGTGCCAGCAGCGTAGCTACAGGGGAAGAAGCTTTCTTT.

The chain uses TRBV13 and TRBJ2-1, with TRBD2 identical over 8 bases. The V segment lost 5 bases and the J segment 0 bases; nucleotides outside the gene matches: 21. The germline V gene encodes CDR1 PRHDT and CDR2 FYEKMQ (reference sequence). CDR3 size: 21 residues. CDR3 loop: CASSPKGTTGLALSSYNEQFF. The DNA for the CDR3 is TGTGCCAGCAGCCCGAAGGGGACAACTGGACTAGCACTGAGCTCCTACAATGAGCAGTTCTTC.

This rearrangement joins TRBV7-3 to TRBJ2-7; no reliable D call. Trimming pared 0 bases from V and 7 bases from J, leaving 10 bases between. CDR1 and CDR2 (germline): SGHTA, FQGTGA. The CDR3 loop spans 13 amino acids. The CDR3 reads CASSLTIGGEQYF. The CDR3 nucleotides read TGTGCCAGCAGCTTAACAATCGGCGGAGAGCAGTACTTC.

This rearrangement joins TRBV21-1 to TRBJ2-2; TRBD2, the table's D call, was not compared with the DNA. TRBV21-1 is an annotated pseudogene. This CDR3 is 19 amino acids long. The CDR3 loop reads CASSKVGSSGGSRGGELFF. CDR3 DNA sequence: TGTGCCAGCAGCAAAGTGGGCTCTAGCGGGGGAAGTAGAGGCGGGGAGCTGTTTTTT.

Turning to this clone: The junction departs from germline at one end; a sequencing error may be responsible. The chain uses TRBV2 and TRBJ2-1; perhaps TRBD2 as D (5 bases). There are 14 residues in the CDR3. Germline CDR1 is SNHLY and CDR2 is FYNNEI. The CDR3 spells CVSSTGSSYNEQFF. The DNA for the CDR3 is TGTGTCAGCAGTACGGGAAGCTCCTACAATGAGCAGTTCTTC. The full variable domain, in which reference TRBV2 and TRBJ2-1 provide the parts outside the CDR3, is EPEVTQTPSHQVTQMGQEVILRCVPISNHLYFYWYRQILGQKVEFLVSFYNNEISEKSEIFDDQFSVERPDGSNFTLKIRSTKLEDSAMYFCVSSTGSSYNEQFFGPGTRLTVL.

The CDR3 sequence: CASTPAGQGVRDTEAFF. The DNA for the CDR3 is TGTGCCAGCACCCCCGCAGGCCAGGGGGTTAGGGACACTGAAGCTTTCTTT. This rearrangement joins TRBV11-3 to TRBJ1-1; 7 nucleotides align to TRBD1. Losses at the gene ends were 7 bases for V and 3 bases for J; bases not matched to a gene: 17. The CDR3 extends over 17 amino acids. From germline, CDR1 is SGHNT and CDR2 YENEEA.

This clone showed up just a few times. The genes are TRBV15 and TRBJ2-2; TRBD1 might be the D (6 bases). The length of the CDR3 is 16 residues. Germline V gives CDR1 LNHNV, CDR2 YYDKDF (reference sequence). V was cut by 1 base and J by 1 base, with 10 bases left in between. The CDR3 reads CATSRVGARNTGELFF. The DNA for the CDR3 is TGTGCCACCAGCAGAGTGGGGGCGAGGAACACCGGGGAGCTGTTTTTT.

The chain is built from TRBV7-8 and TRBJ1-5; 7 bases fit TRBD1. With V trimmed by 4 bases and J by 7 bases, 10 bases remained unmatched. CDR3 length: 15 residues. The germline gives CDR1 SGHVS, CDR2 FQNEAQ. The CDR3 DNA reads TGTGCCAGCAGCTCCCGAATCAGGGGGAAGCAGCCCCAGCATTTT. This translates into CASSSRIRGKQPQHF.

CDR3 sequence (DNA): TGTGCCATCAGTGAGGGACTGAGCAATCAGCCCCAGCATTTT. This sequence encodes CAISEGLSNQPQHF. This rearrangement joins TRBV10-3 to TRBJ1-5; D is unclear. The CDR3 covers 14 residues. CDR1 is ENHRY, CDR2 SYGVKD, per germline. V lost 2 bases, J lost 1 base, and 6 bases lay in between.

V is TRBV7-3 and J is TRBJ2-2; no reliable D call. Looked up from germline, CDR1 is SGHTA and CDR2 is FQGTGA. The CDR3 runs 14 residues. V was trimmed by 7 bases and J by 2 bases, leaving 11 bases between them. CDR3 protein: CASKKTGNTGELFF. CDR3 bases: TGTGCCAGCAAGAAGACTGGAAACACCGGGGAGCTGTTTTTT.

The V gene is TRBV28, the J gene TRBJ2-2, with 8 bases aligning to TRBD1. Trimming took 6 bases from V and 7 from J; bases not matched to a gene: 7. CDR1 is MDHEN and CDR2 is SYDVKM in the germline V gene. There are 14 residues in the CDR3. The CDR3 region has the DNA TGTGCCAGCAGGGTGACAGGGGCGAGCGGGGAGCTGTTTTTT. Its protein product is CASRVTGASGELFF.

The rearrangement links TRBV20-1 to TRBJ1-1; D is unresolved. V gave up 3 bases and J gave up 5 bases, with 7 bases separating them. The CDR3 is made up of 11 amino acids. Germline V CDR1 and CDR2: DFQATT, SNEGSKA (reference sequence). CDR3 DNA sequence: TGCAGTGCTAGGGGGAGAACTGAAGCTTTCTTT. This sequence encodes CSARGRTEAFF.

The gene calls are TRBV5-4 and TRBJ1-2; D is possibly TRBD1 (5 bases). CDR3 length: 15 residues. V was shortened by 2 bases and J by 4 bases, with 15 bases between the two germline ends. The germline V gene has CDR1 SGHNT and CDR2 YYREEE (reference sequence). In DNA, the CDR3 is TGTGCCAGCAGCTTAATGACGGACACCGTCTATGGCTACACCTTC. It specifies CASSLMTDTVYGYTF.

The chain has TRBV19 and TRBJ1-1; 8 positions agree with TRBD1. V was clipped by 5 bases and J by 12 bases; unmatched bases: 11. Per the germline V gene, CDR1 is LNHDA and CDR2 is SQIVND (reference sequence). The CDR3 loop spans 13 amino acids. DNA of the CDR3: TGTGCCAGTAGTCTACCGGGACAGGAGAGTTCTTTCTTT. This encodes CASSLPGQESSFF.

The genes are TRBV5-4 and TRBJ2-7; 9 bases are a match to TRBD1. Trimming cost V 4 bases and J 9 bases; bases outside gene matches: 11. The germline V gene encodes CDR1 SGHNT and CDR2 YYREEE (reference sequence). This CDR3 region has 14 residues. The chain's CDR3 is CASSRDRAGRVQYF. DNA of the CDR3: TGTGCCAGCAGCCGGGACAGGGCAGGTCGTGTGCAGTACTTC. Full variable domain (rest looked up from reference TRBV5-4 and TRBJ2-7): ETGVTQSPTHLIKTRGQQVTLRCSSQSGHNTVSWYQQALGQGPQFIFQYYREEENGRGNFPPRFSGLQFPNYSSELNVNALELDDSALYLCASSRDRAGRVQYFGPGTRLTVT.